These 11 T cell receptor beta chains share one sample of origin, sequenced in a study of cytomegalovirus exposure and HLA in healthy donors (dated by TCRdb to about 2017). Receptor libraries were prepared by the immunoSEQ multiplex PCR assay. For the multiplex PCR, a mixture combining 60 forward primers for TCR Vbeta segments and 13 reverse primers for TCR Jbeta segments was used. This is the immuneACCESS table as TCRdb keeps it, with only in-frame sequences that have V and J called. A part of the clones is gone; compared with another copy, unresolved V genes explain less than half, and the rest is unexplained. The sample profile shows about 140,000 clones; 70% to 85% of them were found once. Together, the top ten hold over 1.5% of the sample. Sequencing input: PBMCs. The receptors come from a man aged 35 to 55 in good health and CMV-seronegative.

This chain connects TRBV27 to TRBJ2-7; D perhaps matches TRBD2 (5 bases). The CDR3 extends over 13 amino acids. V dropped 2 bases and J dropped 2 bases, with 7 bases sitting between them. CDR1 and CDR2 from the germline V gene are MNHEY and SMNVEV (reference sequence). The CDR3 region is CASSLGLPYEQYF. The DNA for the CDR3 is TGTGCCAGCAGTTTAGGACTTCCCTACGAGCAGTACTTC.

V and J are TRBV10-3 and TRBJ2-3, with 9 bases fitting TRBD2. This CDR3 spans 14 amino acids. The V segment lost 7 bases and the J segment 0 bases; nucleotides outside the gene matches: 2. The germline V gene has CDR1 ENHRY and CDR2 SYGVKD. The CDR3 sequence is CAIKTSGSTDTQYF. The CDR3 region has the DNA TGTGCCATCAAGACTAGCGGAAGCACAGATACGCAGTATTTT.

J is TRBJ2-7 and V is TRBV6-1; 10 bases are a match to TRBD2. Unmatched junction bases numbered 6, after V lost 4 bases and J lost 0 bases. The CDR3 spans 16 residues. In germline, CDR1 is MNHNS, CDR2 SASEGT. The CDR3 region is CASSVLAGVRSYEQYF. The CDR3 DNA reads TGTGCCAGCAGTGTCCTAGCGGGGGTCCGCTCCTACGAGCAGTACTTC.

There are a few counts of this clone. Other DNA sequences in the same sample also yield this CDR3. This rearrangement joins TRBV4-2 to TRBJ2-7; D might be TRBD1 (6 bases). CDR3 length: 16 amino acids. From germline, CDR1 is LGHNA and CDR2 YNFKEQ. V was cut by 0 bases and J by 3 bases, with 15 bases left in between. The CDR3 region has the DNA TGTGCCAGCAGCCAAGAGGTCAGGGGTCAGGACTACGAGCAGTACTTC. Protein sequence: CASSQEVRGQDYEQYF.

This clone was detected a few times. The chain joins TRBV4-3 to TRBJ2-5; 8 bases align to TRBD1. V gave up 1 base and J gave up 2 bases; unmatched junction bases: 3. Germline V gene data show CDR1 as LGHNA and CDR2 as YSLEER. This CDR3 spans 15 amino acids. This CDR3 reads CASSQVRTGQETQYF. DNA of the CDR3: TGCGCCAGCAGCCAAGTTCGGACAGGGCAAGAGACCCAGTACTTC.

The chain links TRBV18 to TRBJ1-1, with a possible D match to TRBD1 (6 bases). The germline CDR1 and CDR2 sequences are KGHSH and LQKENI. Deletions cut 5 bases from V and 1 base from J, with 8 bases between. This CDR3 region has 13 residues. The CDR3 DNA reads TGTGCCAGCTCAGCAGGGGAGAACACTGAAGCTTTCTTT. Translation: CASSAGENTEAFF.

The chain couples TRBV11-2 to TRBJ2-2, with D possibly matching TRBD2 (7 bases). Germline V gives CDR1 SGHAT, CDR2 FQNNGV. The CDR3 covers 17 residues. Trimming cost V 3 bases and J 7 bases, with 21 bases left between them. The CDR3 DNA is TGTGCCAGCAGCTTCCCTAGGGGGGGGGCCAGTGACGGGGAGCTGTTTTTT. Translated, it gives CASSFPRGGASDGELFF.

The chain has TRBV30 and TRBJ2-1; D is unresolved. This CDR3 has 11 residues. V was pared by 5 bases and J by 3 bases, with 5 bases between. CDR1 GTSNPN and CDR2 SVGIG come from the germline V gene (reference sequence). CDR3 in DNA: TGTGCCTGGGAGAGCTACAATGAGCAGTTCTTC. It is translated as CAWESYNEQFF.

The V and J genes are TRBV4-3 and TRBJ1-6, with unresolved D. Germline V gene lookup returns CDR1 LGHNA and CDR2 YSLEER. This CDR3 is built from 15 residues. The germline V and J ends were trimmed by 0 bases and 10 bases, with 13 bases remaining between them. This chain's CDR3 is CASSQDFTGGSPLHF. The CDR3 DNA reads TGCGCCAGCAGCCAAGATTTCACGGGTGGATCACCCCTCCACTTT.

The chain is built from TRBV14 and TRBJ2-7; 7 positions match TRBD2. Germline CDR1 reads SGHDN; CDR2 reads FVKESK. The V segment lost 1 base and the J segment 7 bases; nucleotides outside the gene matches: 10. This CDR3 is built from 15 residues. Here the CDR3 reads CASSQANILASEQYF. In nucleotides, the CDR3 is TGTGCCAGCAGCCAAGCCAATATACTAGCGTCGGAGCAGTACTTC.

This sequence joins TRBV6-1 and TRBJ2-5; unclear D gene. The V gene lost 7 bases and the J gene lost 4 bases, with 13 bases spanning the gap. This CDR3 contains 13 residues. Germline CDR1 MNHNS, CDR2 SASEGT. CDR3 loop: CASIKQKTETQYF. The CDR3 bases are TGTGCCAGCATTAAACAGAAAACAGAGACCCAGTACTTC.